What follows are 13 T cell receptor beta chains derived from one specimen sequenced in a study of molecular identifiers for immune sequencing clone quantification. TCRdb re-analysed the PCR reads in MiXCR, keeping a single row per CDR3 protein. The profile shows a few hundred thousand distinct CDR3 sequences, around a fifth of them singletons. The sample was naive CD8+ T cells from blood, with Jurkat cell RNA spiked in. The subset was: FACS-sorted CD8+CD4-CCR7+CD45RA+ naive T cells. The receptor set was obtained from a human donor in good health. Some libraries in this study had Jurkat cell RNA spiked in.

This clonotype was seen ten or more times. This chain uses TRBV10-3 with TRBJ2-7; 8 nucleotides match TRBD1. Germline loops: CDR1 ENHRY, CDR2 SYGVKD. The CDR3 spans 12 residues. Unmatched junction bases numbered 1, after V lost 4 bases and J lost 5 bases. CDR3 sequence: CAISATGDEQYF. CDR3 DNA: TGTGCCATCAGTGCGACAGGGGACGAGCAGTACTTC.

Notes on this clonotype: A much larger clone sits a single nucleotide away, making a read error possible. The chain uses TRBV5-1 and TRBJ2-6, with 8 bases that match TRBD1. CDR1 and CDR2 (germline): SGHRS, YFSETQ. The CDR3 covers 18 residues. CDR3 nucleotide sequence: TGCGCCAGCAGCACGCCCCAGCATCAGGGGGCTGGGGCCGACGTCCTGACTTTC. Encoded protein: CASSTPQHQGAGADVLTF. The full variable domain, its missing parts supplied by reference TRBV5-1 and TRBJ2-6, is KAGVTQTPRYLIKTRGQQVTLSCSPISGHRSVSWYQQTPGQGLQFLFEYFSETQRNKGNFPGRFSGRQFSNSRSEMNVSTLELGDSALYLCASSTPQHQGAGADVLTFGAGSRLTVL.

This clonotype was found a few times. The rearrangement links TRBV4-2 to TRBJ2-1; D remains ambiguous. The CDR3 is 12 residues long. V lost 5 bases to trimming and J lost 9 bases, with 11 bases between them. Germline CDR1 and CDR2: LGHNA and YNFKEQ. The CDR3 coding sequence is TGTGCCAGCAGCTATCTTGGGCCTGAGCAGTTCTTC. Amino acids: CASSYLGPEQFF.

This clonotype was seen ten or more times. The chain joins TRBV13 to TRBJ1-1; a weak D match, TRBD1 (5 bases). CDR3 length: 12 residues. Germline values: CDR1 PRHDT, CDR2 FYEKMQ (reference sequence). Trimming removed 5 bases from V and 8 bases from J, with 12 bases in between. The CDR3 here is CASSPSGLEAFF. CDR3 nucleotide sequence: TGTGCCAGCAGCCCATCGGGGCTCGAAGCTTTCTTT.

Remarks on this clonotype: Just one base apart from a much larger clone, this may be a read error. The CDR3 end shows no conserved phenylalanine or tryptophan, and so a read error is likely. The chain employs TRBV7-9 and TRBJ1-1, with D unresolved. Per germline, CDR1 SEHNR and CDR2 FQNEAQ (reference sequence). The germline V and J ends were trimmed by 1 base and 8 bases, with 11 bases remaining between them. CDR3 length: 13 residues. This CDR3 is CASSLVGRVEAFI. DNA for the CDR3: TGTGCCAGCAGCTTAGTAGGGCGAGTAGAAGCTTTCATT.

This clonotype was counted many times. J is TRBJ2-6 and V is TRBV6-5; no clear D gene. The CDR3 totals 13 residues. CDR1 and CDR2 from the germline V gene are MNHEY and SVGAGI. Deletions cut 2 bases from V and 4 bases from J, with 3 bases between. CDR3: CASSYGGANVLTF. The CDR3 DNA follows: TGTGCCAGCAGTTACGGGGGGGCCAACGTCCTGACTTTC.

A note on this clonotype: A clone one base away is much larger, so this may be a read error. V usage is TRBV6-2 or TRBV6-3 and J usage is TRBJ1-1; no reliable D call. The CDR3 runs to 16 residues. V lost 2 bases to trimming and J lost 6 bases, with 19 bases between them. The germline gives CDR1 MNHEY, CDR2 SVGEGT. The chain's CDR3 is CASSYPLLEEGAEAFF. For the CDR3, the DNA is TGTGCCAGCAGTTACCCCCTTTTAGAGGAGGGCGCTGAAGCTTTCTTT.

This clonotype has just a few counts. The CDR3 nucleotides are TGTGCCAGCAGCCAAGATACGGACAGCACAGATACGCAGTATTTT. Its translation is CASSQDTDSTDTQYF. V and J are TRBV4-2 and TRBJ2-3, with unresolved D. This CDR3 region has 15 residues. Deletions cut 0 bases from V and 0 bases from J, with 7 bases between. Germline CDR1 is LGHNA and CDR2 is YNFKEQ.

This clonotype showed up just a few times. The chain is built from TRBV6-1 and TRBJ2-7; D is perhaps TRBD2 (6 bases). Trimming removed 4 bases from V and 0 bases from J, with 7 bases in between. Germline loops: CDR1 MNHNS, CDR2 SASEGT. The CDR3 consists of 13 residues. CDR3 nucleotides: TGTGCCAGCAGTGCGGGGGACTCCTACGAGCAGTACTTC. Translated, it gives CASSAGDSYEQYF.

This clonotype was picked up a small number of times. A much larger clone lies one base from this, so it may be a read error. V and J are TRBV14 and TRBJ2-5; the D gene is possibly TRBD2 (6 bases). Trimming left V 4 bases short and J 5 bases short, with 14 bases between. This CDR3 region has 14 residues. The V gene's germline CDR1 is SGHDN and CDR2 FVKESK. The CDR3 nucleotides read TGTGCCAGCAGCCGAGAGACTAGTTCCGAGACCCAGTACTTC. It translates to CASSRETSSETQYF.

This clonotype was picked up many times. The chain combines TRBV7-9 with TRBJ2-7; unclear D gene. CDR1 is SEHNR and CDR2 is FQNEAQ in the germline V gene (reference sequence). The CDR3 has 13 residues. Between the trimmed V and J ends, which lost 5 bases and 3 bases, there was a span of 11 bases. Here the CDR3 DNA reads TGTGCCAGCAGCCCAGTGGCTAGCTACGAGCAGTACTTC. Residues: CASSPVASYEQYF.

In this sample, this clonotype turned up many times. This sequence joins TRBV20-1 and TRBJ2-7; D perhaps matches TRBD2 (5 bases). Germline CDR1 and CDR2: DFQATT and SNEGSKA (reference sequence). With 0 bases removed from V and 3 bases from J, the gap between germline ends came to 12 bases. The CDR3 sequence is 14 residues long. CDR3 residues: CSARDIGLNYEQYF. The CDR3, as DNA: TGCAGTGCTAGAGATATAGGACTCAACTACGAGCAGTACTTC.

Worth noting for this clonotype: This may come from a read error, since a much larger clone is one base off. Here the CDR3 omits its conserved ending phenylalanine or tryptophan, so a read error is the likely source. The chain has TRBV19 and TRBJ2-5, with a tentative D call TRBD1 (6 bases). Germline loops: CDR1 LNHDA, CDR2 SQIVND (reference sequence). CDR3 length: 16 residues. V was shortened by 5 bases and J by 3 bases, with 19 bases between the two germline ends. CDR3 residues: CASSQFGGLSKETQYY. In DNA, the CDR3 is TGTGCCAGTAGTCAGTTTGGGGGCTTGTCTAAAGAGACCCAGTACTAC.